This T cell receptor beta chain was observed in a study of siplizumab effects on memory and regulatory T cells. Whole-study results and caveats: Naive T cells, seemingly more diverse than memory cells, seemed major alloresponse contributors. Roughly 75-96% of proliferating CD4+ or CD8+ clones defied assignment to a naive or memory phenotype. In controls, roughly 25% of mappable alloreactive CD4+ clones were Treg-derived on average, versus around 69% with siplizumab.

The CDR3 runs 11 residues. Germline V gene sequence: CDR1 GTSNPN, CDR2 SVGIG (reference sequence). Trimming took off 5 bases at V and 5 bases at J, with 9 bases between the two ends. Worth noting for this clone: Its specificity is unknown.

TCR templates numbering some 100,000 were assayed per sample. Sequencing used immunoSEQ multiplex PCR; TCRdb keeps in-frame clones, though not all of them. In the table there are about 94,000 clones, approximately 93% of which are singletons. The V gene is TRBV30, the J gene TRBJ1-1, with a possible D match to TRBD1 (5 bases). This TCR came from a human donor in good health. The sample was non-Treg CD4+ T cells sorted from blood. Written as DNA, the CDR3 is TGTGCCTGGGCCAGGGTAACTGAAGCTTTCTTT. Encoded protein: CAWARVTEAFF.